The next 7 T cell receptor beta chains were all read from a single sample in a study of patients and donors after allogeneic stem cell transplantation. TCRdb fed the RT-PCR reads into MiXCR, producing one record per CDR3 protein. The profile shows about 230,000 distinct CDR3 sequences, less than 15% of them singletons. The sample comprised blood, either unsorted or a sorted T cell fraction (not recorded which). These receptors were obtained from a human donor who was either an allogeneic HSCT recipient or a stem cell or donor lymphocyte infusion donor (not recorded which). It is not recorded whose cells these are; they may come from a transplant donor.

The chain couples TRBV19 to TRBJ1-6; 7 positions agree with TRBD1. Unmatched junction bases numbered 8, after V lost 9 bases and J lost 0 bases. This CDR3 region has 16 residues. Germline CDR1 LNHDA, CDR2 SQIVND (reference sequence). This chain's CDR3 is CAREGQRYSYNSPLHF. The CDR3 coding sequence is TGTGCCAGGGAGGGACAGCGCTACTCCTATAATTCACCCCTCCACTTT. Using reference TRBV19 and TRBJ1-6 for the parts outside the CDR3, the full variable domain is DGGITQSPKYLFRKEGQNVTLSCEQNLNHDAMYWYRQDPGQGLRLIYYSQIVNDFQKGDIAEGYSVSREKKESFPLTVTSAQKNPTAFYLCAREGQRYSYNSPLHFGNGTRLTVT.

The chain links TRBV3-1 to TRBJ1-1; unclear D gene. In germline, CDR1 is LGHDT, CDR2 YNNKEL (reference sequence). The length of the CDR3 is 14 residues. Between the trimmed V and J ends, which lost 2 bases and 4 bases, there was a span of 11 bases. CDR3 DNA: TGTGCCAGCAGCCAAAATGGATGGAGCACTGAAGCTTTCTTT. This codes for CASSQNGWSTEAFF.

This clonotype was observed many times. This sequence joins TRBV7-2 and TRBJ2-2; D perhaps matches TRBD2 (5 bases). The CDR3 is 14 amino acids. V lost 1 base and J lost 3, with 6 bases in between. CDR1 is SGHTA, CDR2 FQGNSA, per germline. The CDR3: CASSLGGDTGELFF. The CDR3, as DNA: TGTGCCAGCAGCTTAGGGGGAGACACCGGGGAGCTGTTTTTT. Drawing the rest from reference TRBV7-2 and TRBJ2-2, the complete variable domain is GAGVSQSPSNKVTEKGKDVELRCDPISGHTALYWYRQSLGQGLEFLIYFQGNSAPDKSGLPSDRFSAERTGGSVSTLTIQRTQQEDSAVYLCASSLGGDTGELFFGEGSRLTVL.

This clonotype was counted many times. The chain links TRBV5-6 to TRBJ1-4; D is perhaps TRBD1 (5 bases). CDR1 SGHDT and CDR2 YYEEEE come from the germline V gene. The CDR3 length is 14 residues. V was pared by 1 base and J by 8 bases, with 12 bases between. The CDR3 DNA reads TGTGCCAGCAGCTTGAATCCCAAGGGGGAAAAACTGTTTTTT. Translation gives CASSLNPKGEKLFF.

This sequence joins TRBV2 and TRBJ2-1; TRBD2 agrees at 7 bases. Germline V gene sequence: CDR1 SNHLY, CDR2 FYNNEI. The CDR3 length is 14 residues. With V trimmed by 7 bases and J by 2 bases, 5 bases remained unmatched. The CDR3 loop reads CASKGSGPYNEQFF. In DNA form, the CDR3 reads TGTGCCAGCAAGGGTAGCGGGCCCTACAATGAGCAGTTCTTC. Looking up the rest from reference TRBV2 and TRBJ2-1 gives the full variable domain: EPEVTQTPSHQVTQMGQEVILRCVPISNHLYFYWYRQILGQKVEFLVSFYNNEISEKSEIFDDQFSVERPDGSNFTLKIRSTKLEDSAMYFCASKGSGPYNEQFFGPGTRLTVL.

This clonotype was counted between two and nine times. V usage is TRBV29-1 and J usage is TRBJ1-3; D not resolved. The CDR3 sequence is 13 residues long. Germline V gene sequence: CDR1 SQVTM, CDR2 ANQGSEA. The germline V and J ends were trimmed by 6 bases and 4 bases, with 13 bases remaining between them. Here the CDR3 reads CSVLVQPGNTIYF. CDR3 bases: TGCAGCGTCCTTGTACAGCCGGGAAACACCATATATTTT.

In its sample, this clonotype was seen a few times. The chain uses TRBV20-1 and TRBJ1-2; TRBD1 agrees at 7 bases. CDR3 length: 14 residues. The germline V gene has CDR1 DFQATT and CDR2 SNEGSKA (reference sequence). The V gene end was trimmed by 1 base and the J gene end by 1 base; junction bases not matched to a gene: 3. The chain's CDR3 is CSARGDRNNYGYTF. The CDR3 coding sequence is TGCAGTGCTAGAGGGGACAGAAATAACTATGGCTACACCTTC.